These 2 T cell receptor beta chains share one sample of origin, sequenced in a study of T-cell memory formation after mild COVID-19. TCRdb fed the 5' RACE reads into MiXCR, producing one record per CDR3 protein. The table has a few hundred thousand distinct CDR3 sequences, under 8.5% seen once. Sequences were obtained from PBMCs or a T cell subset sorted from them (not recorded which). The receptors shown here come from a man aged 18 to 30 who had mild COVID-19 (a few samples of this study predate the infection). Cell type and time point are not known.

This clonotype was seen a handful of times. The chain couples TRBV4-1 to TRBJ1-5; D is possibly TRBD1 (5 bases). Trimming removed 7 bases at V and 6 bases at J, with 19 bases between. The germline V gene has CDR1 MGHRA and CDR2 YSYEKL. The CDR3 covers 15 residues. CDR3 nucleotides: TGCGCCAGCACCATGCACGGGGGAGGTAGTCAGCCCCAGCATTTT. It encodes CASTMHGGGSQPQHF.

Here the CDR3 reads CASSDVAVKNIQYF. In DNA, the CDR3 is TGTGCCAGCAGTGACGTGGCCGTAAAAAACATTCAGTACTTC. This chain joins TRBV2 and TRBJ2-4; D call uncertain. The V and J ends lost 3 bases and 4 bases respectively, with 10 bases between them. The V gene's germline CDR1 is SNHLY and CDR2 FYNNEI. The CDR3 spans 14 residues.